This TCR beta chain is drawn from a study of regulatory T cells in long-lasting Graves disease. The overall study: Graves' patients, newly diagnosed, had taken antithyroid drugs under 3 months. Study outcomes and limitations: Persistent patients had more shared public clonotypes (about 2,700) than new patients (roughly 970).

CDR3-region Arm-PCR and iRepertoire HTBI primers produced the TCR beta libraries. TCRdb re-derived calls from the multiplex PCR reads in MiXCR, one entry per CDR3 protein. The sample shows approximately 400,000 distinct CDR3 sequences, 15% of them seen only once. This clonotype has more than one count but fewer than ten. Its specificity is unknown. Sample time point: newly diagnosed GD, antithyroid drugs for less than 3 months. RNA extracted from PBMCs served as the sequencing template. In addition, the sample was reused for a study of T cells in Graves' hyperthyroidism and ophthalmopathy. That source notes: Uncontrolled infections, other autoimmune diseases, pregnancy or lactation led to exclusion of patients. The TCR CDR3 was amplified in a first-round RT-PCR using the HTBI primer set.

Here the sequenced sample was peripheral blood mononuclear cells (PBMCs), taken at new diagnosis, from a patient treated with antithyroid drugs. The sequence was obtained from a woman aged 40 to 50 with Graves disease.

CDR3 loop: CSARDLGESNQPQHF. The CDR3 nucleotides are TGCAGTGCTAGAGATCTGGGGGAGTCCAATCAGCCCCAGCATTTT. This chain connects TRBV20-1 to TRBJ1-5, with D tentatively TRBD1 (5 bases). This CDR3 region has 15 residues. Trimming took off 0 bases at V and 3 bases at J, with 12 bases between the two ends. CDR1 and CDR2 (germline): DFQATT, SNEGSKA (reference sequence).